Following are 28 T cell receptor beta chains from one sample sequenced in a study of blood T cell repertoires in COVID-19. Profiled with immunoSEQ multiplex PCR; TCRdb holds only in-frame clones, not every one. This table has hundreds of thousands of clones, 85% to 90% appearing once. The sequenced sample was peripheral blood. The receptors derive from a man aged 55-75 years who had recovered from COVID-19.

CDR3 sequence (DNA): TGTGCCACCAGTAGACAGGGACGGGAGACCCAGTACTTC. This sequence encodes CATSRQGRETQYF. V usage is TRBV24-1 and J usage is TRBJ2-5; 7 nucleotides match TRBD1. After removal of 6 bases from V and 5 bases from J, the junction contained 5 bases not matched to a gene. The CDR3 covers 13 residues. Germline V gene lookup returns CDR1 KGHDR and CDR2 SFDVKD.

This sequence joins TRBV5-1 and TRBJ2-5; D perhaps matches TRBD1 (5 bases). The CDR3 totals 15 residues. Germline CDR1 is SGHRS and CDR2 is YFSETQ. Deletions cut 3 bases from V and 0 bases from J, with 12 bases between. The CDR3 nucleotides read TGCGCCAGCAGCTGGGGCAGGGTGTACCAAGAGACCCAGTACTTC. This gives the protein CASSWGRVYQETQYF. Full variable domain (outside the CDR3, taken from reference TRBV5-1 and TRBJ2-5): KAGVTQTPRYLIKTRGQQVTLSCSPISGHRSVSWYQQTPGQGLQFLFEYFSETQRNKGNFPGRFSGRQFSNSRSEMNVSTLELGDSALYLCASSWGRVYQETQYFGPGTRLLVL.

This sequence joins TRBV6-5 and TRBJ1-3; 9 positions agree with TRBD1. V dropped 8 bases and J dropped 3; count of bases not matched to a gene: 5. This CDR3 comprises 14 residues. In germline, CDR1 is MNHEY, CDR2 SVGAGI. The CDR3 DNA sequence: TGTGCCAGCGGAACGGGACAGGGTGGAAACACCATATATTTT. Translated: CASGTGQGGNTIYF.

The chain carries TRBV19 and TRBJ1-5; TRBD1 might be the D (5 bases). There are 14 residues in the CDR3. The V gene's germline CDR1 is LNHDA and CDR2 SQIVND (reference sequence). V dropped 4 bases and J dropped 2 bases, with 9 bases sitting between them. The CDR3 nucleotides read TGTGCCAGTAGTAGTCAGGGTGGCAATCAGCCCCAGCATTTT. Its translation is CASSSQGGNQPQHF.

The V call is TRBV6-5, the J call TRBJ1-2, with D maybe TRBD1 (6 bases). This CDR3 spans 13 amino acids. Trimming removed 6 bases from V and 8 bases from J, with 16 bases in between. Germline-derived CDR1 and CDR2 are MNHEY and SVGAGI. CDR3 amino acids: CASRSTGLKGYTF. DNA of the CDR3: TGTGCCAGCAGGAGCACAGGGTTGAAAGGCTACACCTTC.

This chain connects TRBV19 to TRBJ2-2; TRBD2 matches at 10 bases. Trimming cost V 2 bases and J 5 bases; bases outside gene matches: 8. The CDR3 is made up of 17 amino acids. Germline lookup yields CDR1 LNHDA and CDR2 SQIVND (reference sequence). The CDR3 sequence is CASSILAGAPHTGELFF. The CDR3 DNA follows: TGTGCCAGTAGTATACTAGCGGGAGCGCCTCATACCGGGGAGCTGTTTTTT.

This chain uses TRBV7-8 with TRBJ1-2; maybe TRBD1 (5 bases). Germline CDR1 is SGHVS and CDR2 is FQNEAQ. Trimming left V 4 bases short and J 6 bases short, with 12 bases between. This CDR3 region has 13 residues. The CDR3 DNA reads TGTGCCAGCAGCTCTAATGGGGCTCATGGCTACACCTTC. Translation gives CASSSNGAHGYTF.

For the CDR3, the DNA is TGTGCCAGTCCAGTTCAAGCGGGGTTCGGGGATACGCAGTATTTT. Its protein product is CASPVQAGFGDTQYF. The chain is built from TRBV7-4 and TRBJ2-3; 7 positions agree with TRBD2. CDR1 is SGHVT, CDR2 SQSDAQ, per germline. CDR3 length: 15 residues. V was clipped by 9 bases and J by 6 bases; unmatched bases: 15.

The chain uses TRBV30 and TRBJ2-1, with TRBD1 identical over 9 bases. This CDR3 region has 16 residues. V shed 4 bases, J shed 2 bases, and the junction held 9 bases outside the gene matches. The V gene's germline CDR1 is GTSNPN and CDR2 SVGIG (reference sequence). The CDR3 DNA sequence: TGTGCCTGGACCTTGCCCCGGGACAGGGCCTACAATGAGCAGTTCTTC. It yields the protein CAWTLPRDRAYNEQFF.

A single count supports this clone. The CDR3 coding sequence is TGTGCCAGCAGCTTGGGGTCCAGGTTTCCTTACGAGCAGTACTTC. Residues: CASSLGSRFPYEQYF. The chain uses TRBV5-6 and TRBJ2-7; D is unclear. The CDR3 contains 15 residues. The V gene lost 0 bases and the J gene lost 4 bases, with 14 bases spanning the gap. The germline V gene has CDR1 SGHDT and CDR2 YYEEEE. The whole variable domain, filled in from reference TRBV5-6 and TRBJ2-7, reads DAGVTQSPTHLIKTRGQQVTLRCSPKSGHDTVSWYQQALGQGPQFIFQYYEEEERQRGNFPDRFSGHQFPNYSSELNVNALLLGDSALYLCASSLGSRFPYEQYFGPGTRLTVT.

This clone has a handful of counts. V and J are TRBV11-2 and TRBJ2-7; D is uncertain. Trimming took off 1 base at V and 2 bases at J, with 6 bases between the two ends. The V gene's germline CDR1 is SGHAT and CDR2 FQNNGV. The CDR3 spans 13 residues. CDR3 bases: TGTGCCAGCAGCTTAGTAGACACCTACGAGCAGTACTTC. Protein product: CASSLVDTYEQYF.

The chain is built from TRBV3-1 (or the pseudogene TRBV3-2) and TRBJ2-7; no clear D. Trimming took off 4 bases at V and 4 bases at J, with 5 bases between the two ends. From germline, CDR1 is LGHDT and CDR2 YNNKEL (reference sequence). The CDR3 length is 11 residues. The CDR3 sequence: CASSRGYEQYF. CDR3 coding DNA: TGTGCCAGCAGCCGAGGATACGAGCAGTACTTC.

The chain is built from TRBV9 and TRBJ2-2, with D possibly matching TRBD2 (5 bases). CDR1 is SGDLS and CDR2 is YYNGEE in the germline V gene. CDR3 length: 13 residues. The ends were cut back, 1 base at V and 8 bases at J, with 9 bases in the middle. CDR3 in DNA: TGTGCCAGCAGCGTAAGGTCGGGGGGGGAGCTGTTTTTT. Residues: CASSVRSGGELFF. The variable domain in full, completed from reference TRBV9 and TRBJ2-2, reads DSGVTQTPKHLITATGQRVTLRCSPRSGDLSVYWYQQSLDQGLQFLIQYYNGEERAKGNILERFSAQQFPDLHSELNLSSLELGDSALYFCASSVRSGGELFFGEGSRLTVL.

This chain connects TRBV6-2 or TRBV6-3 to TRBJ1-5, with D tentatively TRBD1 (5 bases). The CDR3 extends over 17 amino acids. V was trimmed by 0 bases and J by 3 bases, leaving 15 bases between them. Germline V gene lookup returns CDR1 MNHEY and CDR2 SVGEGT. The CDR3 sequence is CASSYSSSAGNNQPQHF. In DNA form, the CDR3 reads TGTGCCAGCAGTTACTCCTCCTCTGCAGGGAACAATCAGCCCCAGCATTTT.

This sequence joins TRBV10-3 and TRBJ2-1; the match to TRBD2 covers 11 bases. The CDR3 covers 14 residues. The J segment lost 4 bases and the V segment lost 11 bases, leaving 7 bases of the junction unmatched. Germline CDR1 reads ENHRY; CDR2 reads SYGVKD. The CDR3 loop reads CASQGTSGYNEQFF. The CDR3 DNA reads TGTGCCTCCCAAGGGACTAGCGGTTACAATGAGCAGTTCTTC.

V usage is TRBV18 and J usage is TRBJ1-2; 7 bases match TRBD1. Trimming removed 3 bases from V and 3 bases from J; junction bases left unmatched: 4. CDR1 and CDR2 from the germline V gene are KGHSH and LQKENI. This CDR3 contains 14 residues. The CDR3 region is CASSPGDSHYGYTF. The CDR3 DNA reads TGTGCCAGCTCACCTGGGGACAGTCACTATGGCTACACCTTC.

The V and J genes are TRBV18 and TRBJ2-3, with 8 bases that match TRBD1. V was pared by 1 base and J by 1 base, with 7 bases of the junction left unmatched. Germline assignment: CDR1 KGHSH and CDR2 LQKENI. The CDR3 runs 17 residues. The CDR3 nucleotides read TGTGCCAGCTCACCACGGGGACAGGCCGGGGGCACAGATACGCAGTATTTT. This translates into CASSPRGQAGGTDTQYF.

The chain joins TRBV11-2 to TRBJ1-4, with D hard to call. The CDR3 consists of 13 residues. Trimming took off 4 bases at V and 7 bases at J, with 10 bases between the two ends. Germline-derived CDR1 and CDR2 are SGHAT and FQNNGV. CDR3 sequence reads: CASSSRQAEKLFF. The CDR3 DNA reads as TGTGCCAGCAGCTCCCGACAAGCTGAAAAACTGTTTTTT.

The rearrangement joins TRBV18 to TRBJ2-3, with 11 positions matching TRBD2. CDR1 is KGHSH and CDR2 is LQKENI in the germline V gene. The CDR3 consists of 19 residues. Trimming removed 3 bases from V and 2 bases from J; junction bases left unmatched: 13. Written as DNA, the CDR3 is TGTGCCAGCTCACCCACGCCGGGACTAGCGGCATTCCTCACAGATACGCAGTATTTT. This encodes CASSPTPGLAAFLTDTQYF.

The CDR3 region is CASSTVYNSPLHF. The DNA for the CDR3 is TGTGCCAGCAGCACAGTCTATAATTCACCCCTCCACTTT. V gene TRBV7-3 combines with J gene TRBJ1-6; D not certain. Trimming stripped 5 bases from V and 3 bases from J, with 5 bases between. CDR1 SGHTA and CDR2 FQGTGA come from the germline V gene. The CDR3 sequence is 13 residues long.

The chain couples TRBV6-6 to TRBJ2-7; 9 nucleotides match TRBD2. Losses at the gene ends were 6 bases for V and 1 base for J; bases not matched to a gene: 7. The CDR3 covers 15 residues. Germline V gives CDR1 MNHNY, CDR2 SVGAGI (reference sequence). CDR3 sequence (DNA): TGTGCCAGCAGCCTCAGCGGGGGGAGTTCCTACGAGCAGTACTTC. Its translation is CASSLSGGSSYEQYF.

CDR3 amino acids: CASSPSGLPNTEAFF. The DNA for the CDR3 is TGTGCCAGCAGCCCCTCAGGGTTACCGAACACTGAAGCTTTCTTT. V gene TRBV9 combines with J gene TRBJ1-1; weak D call: TRBD1 (5 bases). Germline-derived CDR1 and CDR2 are SGDLS and YYNGEE. The CDR3 spans 15 residues. V lost 4 bases, J lost 1 base, and 14 bases lay in between.

This rearrangement joins TRBV19 to TRBJ1-2; TRBD1 agrees at 7 bases. V lost 7 bases and J lost 2; bases outside the gene matches: 7. The germline gives CDR1 LNHDA, CDR2 SQIVND (reference sequence). The CDR3 length is 14 residues. The CDR3 protein is CASNLGTVNYGYTF. As DNA, the CDR3 is TGTGCCAGTAACCTGGGGACAGTGAACTATGGCTACACCTTC.

A single count supports this clone. The V and J genes are TRBV5-4 and TRBJ1-3; perhaps TRBD1 as D (6 bases). The CDR3 consists of 15 residues. From germline, CDR1 is SGHNT and CDR2 YYREEE (reference sequence). V lost 3 bases and J lost 4, with 14 bases in between. Here the CDR3 DNA reads TGTGCCAGCAGCTCTATTACAGGGTCCGGAAACACCATATATTTT. Translation gives CASSSITGSGNTIYF.

V is TRBV18 and J is TRBJ2-7; tentative D call: TRBD1 (6 bases). Germline V gives CDR1 KGHSH, CDR2 LQKENI. CDR3 length: 12 residues. V gave up 8 bases and J gave up 0 bases, with 8 bases separating them. As DNA, the CDR3 is TGTGCCAGCAGACAGGACTCCTACGAGCAGTACTTC. Amino acids: CASRQDSYEQYF.

The chain employs TRBV27 and TRBJ1-1; D call uncertain. V gave up 2 bases and J gave up 7 bases, with 14 bases separating them. The CDR3 runs 14 residues. From germline, CDR1 is MNHEY and CDR2 SMNVEV (reference sequence). CDR3 nucleotide sequence: TGTGCCAGCAGTTTAGCGCCCGAGCGAAATGAAGCTTTCTTT. Protein product: CASSLAPERNEAFF.

The J gene is TRBJ2-2, the V gene TRBV28; the D is unclear. The germline CDR1 and CDR2 sequences are MDHEN and SYDVKM. Trimming pared 3 bases from V and 4 bases from J, leaving 3 bases between. CDR3 length: 12 amino acids. The chain's CDR3 is CASSFSTGELFF. CDR3 DNA sequence: TGTGCCAGCAGTTTCTCCACCGGGGAGCTGTTTTTT.

The chain links TRBV25-1 to TRBJ2-5; D ambiguous. V lost 4 bases and J 0 bases, leaving 6 bases between the germline ends. Germline V CDR1 and CDR2: MGHDK, SYGVNS. This CDR3 is 13 amino acids long. CDR3 in DNA: TGTGCCAGCAGTGTTGCGGACCAAGAGACCCAGTACTTC. It translates to CASSVADQETQYF.